The 28 T cell receptor beta chains in this list originate from one sample, sequenced in a study of CD8 T cells in ankylosing spondylitis. Each CDR3 protein gets one entry after TCRdb re-called the 5' RACE reads with MiXCR. The sample consists of under 300,000 distinct CDR3 sequences, more than 9% of them appearing once. Source material: blood, either unsorted or a sorted T cell fraction (not recorded which). These receptors all stem from a male donor with ankylosing spondylitis or in good health (not recorded which).

This clonotype came up many times. The CDR3: CASSPGQGINIQYF. Here the CDR3 DNA reads TGTGCCAGCAGCCCGGGACAGGGAATAAACATTCAGTACTTC. This sequence joins TRBV11-2 and TRBJ2-4; 9 bases map to TRBD1. CDR1 is SGHAT and CDR2 is FQNNGV in the germline V gene. The CDR3 sequence is 14 residues long. The V gene end was trimmed by 5 bases and the J gene end by 6 bases; junction bases not matched to a gene: 5.

This clonotype was seen repeatedly, ten times or more. The CDR3 nucleotides read TGCAGCGCGATCCCCAGGGGGCCCGACACTGAAGCTTTCTTT. The encoded protein is CSAIPRGPDTEAFF. J is TRBJ1-1 and V is TRBV29-1, with 8 bases fitting TRBD1. V was clipped by 7 bases and J by 3 bases; unmatched bases: 10. The CDR3 has 14 amino acids. Germline CDR1 and CDR2: SQVTM and ANQGSEA. Full variable domain (remainder filled in from reference TRBV29-1 and TRBJ1-1): SAVISQKPSRDICQRGTSLTIQCQVDSQVTMMFWYRQQPGQSLTLIATANQGSEATYESGFVIDKFPISRPNLTFSTLTVSNMSPEDSSIYLCSAIPRGPDTEAFFGQGTRLTVV.

This clonotype came up many times. The chain is built from TRBV5-1 and TRBJ2-1; D is unresolved. V lost 5 bases and J 4 bases, leaving 10 bases between the germline ends. The CDR3 runs to 13 residues. Germline values: CDR1 SGHRS, CDR2 YFSETQ. The CDR3 reads CASRVTDYNEQFF. CDR3 nucleotides: TGCGCCAGCAGGGTGACGGATTACAATGAGCAGTTCTTC.

In this sample, this clonotype turned up many times. The J gene is TRBJ2-1, the V gene TRBV10-3; 11 nucleotides match TRBD2. Germline CDR1 is ENHRY and CDR2 is SYGVKD. CDR3 length: 18 residues. Germline trimming cut 6 bases from V and 0 bases from J; bases unmatched to any gene: 10. CDR3 sequence: CAISAGTSGVSSYNEQFF. The CDR3 bases are TGTGCCATCAGCGCCGGGACTAGCGGAGTTAGCTCCTACAATGAGCAGTTCTTC.

In this sample, this clonotype turned up many times. The V gene is TRBV12-3 or TRBV12-4, the J gene TRBJ2-1, with D tentatively TRBD2 (5 bases). V shed 0 bases and J shed 5 bases, with 17 bases lying between them. The CDR3 covers 17 residues. The CDR3: CASSLALGEPSHNEQFF. In DNA form, the CDR3 reads TGTGCCAGCAGTTTAGCCCTTGGGGAGCCCTCACACAATGAGCAGTTCTTC.

This clonotype was seen ten or more times. The chain recombines TRBV12-3 or TRBV12-4 with TRBJ1-4; no firm D call. V shed 3 bases and J shed 8 bases, with 16 bases lying between them. This CDR3 spans 15 amino acids. The CDR3 loop reads CASSFRTAAGEKLFF. Written as DNA, the CDR3 is TGTGCCAGCAGTTTCCGAACAGCGGCCGGAGAAAAACTGTTTTTT.

There are a few counts of this clonotype. This chain joins TRBV5-1 and TRBJ2-6, with TRBD1 matching 8 bases. This CDR3 spans 19 amino acids. J gave up 0 bases and V 2 bases, and 10 bases lay outside the gene matches. CDR1 and CDR2 from the germline V gene are SGHRS and YFSETQ. The CDR3: CASSLSSRTGLSGANVLTF. CDR3 in DNA: TGCGCCAGCAGCTTAAGCAGTAGGACAGGGCTCTCTGGGGCCAACGTCCTGACTTTC.

Regarding this clonotype: A much larger clone lies one base from this, so it may be a read error. The chain uses TRBV5-1 and TRBJ2-1, with 14 nucleotides matching TRBD2. The CDR3 is made up of 17 amino acids. Germline-derived CDR1 and CDR2 are SGHRS and YFSETQ. This CDR3 reads CASSPGTSGGDYNAQFF. The CDR3 DNA follows: TGCGCCAGCAGCCCCGGGACTAGCGGGGGAGACTACAATGCGCAGTTCTTC.

In its sample, this clonotype was seen many times. The J gene is TRBJ1-6, the V gene TRBV5-1; TRBD1 might be the D (5 bases). Trimming removed 3 bases from V and 8 bases from J, with 18 bases in between. The CDR3 has 16 residues. Germline V lookup: CDR1 SGHRS, CDR2 YFSETQ. The CDR3 nucleotides are TGCGCCAGCAGCTCACCACCTGACAGACTGCATTCACCCCTCCACTTT. This encodes CASSSPPDRLHSPLHF.

This clonotype appeared many times. The chain recombines TRBV5-1 with TRBJ2-1; 8 bases are a match to TRBD1. CDR3 length equals 15 residues. The J segment lost 3 bases and the V segment lost 0 bases, leaving 2 bases of the junction unmatched. CDR1 SGHRS and CDR2 YFSETQ come from the germline V gene. The CDR3 sequence is CASSLEGTGYNEQFF. Here the CDR3 DNA reads TGCGCCAGCAGCTTGGAGGGGACAGGCTACAATGAGCAGTTCTTC.

Many counts were recorded for this clonotype. The V and J genes are TRBV2 and TRBJ2-1; 10 bases map to TRBD1. Germline-derived CDR1 and CDR2 are SNHLY and FYNNEI. V was clipped by 6 bases and J by 2 bases; unmatched bases: 4. CDR3 length: 15 amino acids. CDR3 loop: CASSLDRGTYNEQFF. As DNA, the CDR3 is TGTGCCAGCAGCCTGGACAGGGGGACCTACAATGAGCAGTTCTTC.

J is TRBJ1-5 and V is TRBV30; D remains ambiguous. The germline CDR1 and CDR2 sequences are GTSNPN and SVGIG (reference sequence). CDR3 length equals 14 residues. V dropped 4 bases and J dropped 6 bases, with 16 bases sitting between them. The CDR3 bases are TGTGCCTGGACCGTGGAAGGTCCTGGTCAGCCCCAGCATTTT. Protein: CAWTVEGPGQPQHF. The complete variable domain, with remaining parts taken from reference TRBV30 and TRBJ1-5, reads SQTIHQWPATLVQPVGSPLSLECTVEGTSNPNLYWYRQAAGRGLQLLFYSVGIGQISSEVPQNLSASRPQDRQFILSSKKLLLSDSGFYLCAWTVEGPGQPQHFGDGTRLSIL.

This clonotype appeared many times. Written as DNA, the CDR3 is TGTGCCAGCAGCTTGGGGAGCAATGAGCAGTTCTTC. Protein: CASSLGSNEQFF. This chain connects TRBV7-9 to TRBJ2-1, with D possibly TRBD2 on 5 matching bases. Looked up from germline, CDR1 is SEHNR and CDR2 is FQNEAQ (reference sequence). V was shortened by 3 bases and J by 6 bases, with 6 bases between the two germline ends. This CDR3 is 12 amino acids long. The full variable domain, its missing parts supplied by reference TRBV7-9 and TRBJ2-1, is DTGVSQNPRHKITKRGQNVTFRCDPISEHNRLYWYRQTLGQGPEFLTYFQNEAQLEKSRLLSDRFSAERPKGSFSTLEIQRTEQGDSAMYLCASSLGSNEQFFGPGTRLTVL.

This clonotype has at least ten counts. V is TRBV28 and J is TRBJ2-7; no clear D. V was cut by 3 bases and J by 2 bases, with 17 bases left in between. Germline V gives CDR1 MDHEN, CDR2 SYDVKM. The CDR3 runs 16 residues. CDR3: CASSLQPLDGTYEQYF. The CDR3 DNA is TGTGCCAGCAGTTTGCAACCCCTGGACGGCACCTACGAGCAGTACTTC.

The sample holds many counts of this clonotype. The chain joins TRBV11-2 to TRBJ2-2; no clear D. The germline V gene has CDR1 SGHAT and CDR2 FQNNGV. The V end was cut by 3 bases, the J end by 5 bases, with 7 bases between. This CDR3 has 13 amino acids. CDR3 in DNA: TGTGCCAGCAGCTTCACCCGAACCGGGGAGCTGTTTTTT. Its protein is CASSFTRTGELFF.

This clonotype has ten or more counts. The gene calls are TRBV21-1 and TRBJ1-5; the tabulated D call, TRBD1, remains unverified against the DNA. TRBV21-1 is given as a pseudogene. The CDR3 consists of 17 residues. The CDR3 reads CASSKAGGQYSNQPQHF. CDR3 DNA sequence: TGTGCCAGCAGCAAAGCTGGCGGACAATATAGCAATCAGCCCCAGCATTTT.

This clonotype appeared many times. Written as DNA, the CDR3 is TGTGCCAGCAGCCATGGGGTAGCGGCAGATACGCAGTATTTT. Its translation is CASSHGVAADTQYF. The rearrangement joins TRBV3-1 to TRBJ2-3; TRBD2 is a possible D gene (6 bases). V was clipped by 3 bases and J by 4 bases, with 11 bases between them. The CDR3 covers 14 residues. CDR1 is LGHDT and CDR2 is YNNKEL in the germline V gene (reference sequence).

Notes on this clonotype: A read error may be the cause here, since a much bigger clone is one base away. V usage is TRBV6-1 and J usage is TRBJ1-2; TRBD1 matches at 7 bases. The V gene end was trimmed by 10 bases and the J gene end by 4 bases; junction bases not matched to a gene: 6. CDR1 MNHNS and CDR2 SASEGT come from the germline V gene. CDR3 length equals 12 residues. CDR3: CATTGAAYGYTF. As DNA, the CDR3 is TGTGCCACCACAGGGGCAGCCTATGGCTACACCTTC.

This clonotype was observed many times. The gene calls are TRBV9 and TRBJ2-3, with D possibly being TRBD2 (6 bases). The CDR3 has 15 residues. The germline gives CDR1 SGDLS, CDR2 YYNGEE. Trimming removed 2 bases at V and 1 base at J, with 11 bases between. The CDR3 nucleotides read TGTGCCAGCAGCGTGGATAGCGGCCGCACAGATACGCAGTATTTT. It specifies CASSVDSGRTDTQYF.

The chain is built from TRBV30 and TRBJ1-2, with a possible D match to TRBD1 (5 bases). This CDR3 is 11 amino acids long. The germline V gene encodes CDR1 GTSNPN and CDR2 SVGIG (reference sequence). The V gene lost 4 bases and the J gene lost 8 bases, with 11 bases spanning the gap. The CDR3 region has the DNA TGTGCCTGGACGGGGGGACGAGGCTACACCTTC. This sequence encodes CAWTGGRGYTF.

This clonotype was seen repeatedly, ten times or more. This chain links TRBV7-9 with TRBJ1-2, with D perhaps TRBD1 (6 bases). This CDR3 has 17 amino acids. Germline values: CDR1 SEHNR, CDR2 FQNEAQ (reference sequence). V gave up 6 bases and J gave up 1 base, with 21 bases separating them. The CDR3 coding sequence is TGTGCCAGCAGTTCCCCCTCCCAGGGGACCAGTAACTATGGCTACACCTTC. Its protein is CASSSPSQGTSNYGYTF.

This clonotype was recorded many times. This chain joins TRBV29-1 and TRBJ2-5, with D hard to call. V dropped 0 bases and J dropped 1 base, with 6 bases sitting between them. The CDR3 length is 13 residues. Germline CDR1 reads SQVTM; CDR2 reads ANQGSEA. DNA of the CDR3: TGCAGCGTTGAAGAGCAGCCCCAAGAGACCCAGTACTTC. It codes for CSVEEQPQETQYF.

The gene calls are TRBV20-1 and TRBJ2-1; TRBD2 matches at 9 bases. J lost 15 bases, V lost 6 bases, and 15 bases had no gene match. The CDR3 covers 13 residues. Germline lookup yields CDR1 DFQATT and CDR2 SNEGSKA (reference sequence). CDR3 loop: CSALNRAGGPGFF. The CDR3 DNA is TGCAGTGCACTAAACCGGGCGGGAGGGCCGGGGTTCTTC.

This clonotype has at least ten counts. The chain has TRBV6-5 and TRBJ2-6; TRBD1 might be the D (6 bases). The CDR3 is 16 amino acids. The V end was cut by 3 bases, the J end by 0 bases, with 9 bases between. Germline V lookup: CDR1 MNHEY, CDR2 SVGAGI. The CDR3 loop is CASSYRGSSGANVLTF. Written as DNA, the CDR3 is TGTGCCAGCAGTTATAGGGGGAGCTCTGGGGCCAACGTCCTGACTTTC.

This clonotype was detected ten times or more. V and J are TRBV5-1 and TRBJ2-1, with 8 bases fitting TRBD2. CDR1 and CDR2 (germline): SGHRS, YFSETQ. Unmatched junction bases numbered 6, after V lost 4 bases and J lost 0 bases. The CDR3 loop spans 16 amino acids. The CDR3 region is CASSPSGGVSYNEQFF. CDR3 bases: TGCGCCAGCAGCCCCAGCGGGGGCGTCTCCTACAATGAGCAGTTCTTC.

This chain connects TRBV6-1 to TRBJ2-3; D possibly matches TRBD1 or TRBD2 (5 bases each). V was pared by 7 bases and J by 2 bases, with 16 bases between. Germline CDR1 MNHNS, CDR2 SASEGT. CDR3 length equals 15 residues. CDR3 in amino acids: CASTLRDHFTDTQYF. In nucleotides, the CDR3 is TGTGCCAGCACCTTAAGGGACCACTTCACAGATACGCAGTATTTT.

This clonotype occurred many times. The chain has TRBV3-1 and TRBJ2-5, with D hard to call. The CDR3 is 15 amino acids. V lost 0 bases and J 1 base, leaving 9 bases between the germline ends. Germline V gene data show CDR1 as LGHDT and CDR2 as YNNKEL (reference sequence). CDR3 DNA sequence: TGTGCCAGCAGCCAAGAACGGCGCGCCCAAGAGACCCAGTACTTC. Amino acids: CASSQERRAQETQYF.

The table lists this clonotype with many counts. V and J are TRBV11-2 and TRBJ2-7, with D maybe TRBD2 (5 bases). CDR1 and CDR2 from the germline V gene are SGHAT and FQNNGV. The CDR3 extends over 13 amino acids. Trimming shortened V by 7 bases and J by 5 bases, and 15 bases separated the two germline ends. The CDR3: CASNVPRGNEQYF. The CDR3, as DNA: TGTGCCAGCAACGTACCCCGGGGAAACGAGCAGTACTTC.